This T cell receptor beta chain came from a study of T cell responses to AZD1222 COVID-19 vaccine. As for the study in general: Second doses at about 4 or about 12 weeks were pooled. The study's findings and limits: Donors in the cohort were predominantly white British and more often female, and clonal diversity was possibly underestimated.

Comment on this clone: What it binds is not known.

CDR3 size: 14 residues. CDR1 MNHEY and CDR2 SMNVEV come from the germline V gene (reference sequence). V was shortened by 2 bases and J by 3 bases, with 10 bases between the two germline ends. Profiling relied on immunoSEQ multiplex PCR, and the TCRdb table lists in-frame clones only, not all of them. The table includes 150,000 to 180,000 clones, more than 75% detected once. The chain links TRBV27 to TRBJ2-5; perhaps TRBD1 as D (6 bases). This specimen was peripheral blood, taken on day 0 of AZD1222 vaccination. This TCR was sampled from an adult in good health. CDR3 DNA: TGTGCCAGCAGTTTACTGGGGGCCAAAGAGACCCAGTACTTC. Translating gives CASSLLGAKETQYF.